The 3 T cell receptor beta chains below come from one sample, sequenced in a study of T-cell memory formation after mild COVID-19. A single record per CDR3 protein comes from TCRdb applying MiXCR to the 5' RACE reads. Here the sample spans roughly 450,000 distinct CDR3 sequences, about 20% being singletons. The sequencing input was PBMCs or a T cell subset sorted from them (not recorded which). Receptors originate from an adult woman who had mild COVID-19 (a few samples of this study predate the infection). Cell type and time point are not known.

The V gene is TRBV3-1, the J gene TRBJ2-7; D may match TRBD1 or TRBD2 (5 bases each). Germline V gene data show CDR1 as LGHDT and CDR2 as YNNKEL (reference sequence). Trimming left V 7 bases short and J 0 bases short, with 13 bases between. The CDR3 length is 14 residues. CDR3 amino acids: CASTQGRSSYEQYF. CDR3 bases: TGTGCCAGCACCCAGGGACGATCCTCCTACGAGCAGTACTTC.

The chain uses TRBV5-1 and TRBJ2-7, with D possibly being TRBD2 (7 bases). The germline V gene encodes CDR1 SGHRS and CDR2 YFSETQ. Trimming took 4 bases from V and 0 from J, leaving 17 bases between them. The CDR3 spans 16 residues. The CDR3: CASSTSPRGASYEQYF. For the CDR3, the DNA is TGCGCCAGCAGCACCTCTCCACGGGGGGCCTCCTACGAGCAGTACTTC.

This chain links TRBV4-1 with TRBJ2-4; D is unclear. The germline CDR1 and CDR2 sequences are MGHRA and YSYEKL. The CDR3 has 17 residues. The V end lost 0 bases, the J end lost 3 bases, and 15 bases lay between the germline ends. CDR3 DNA: TGCGCCAGCAGCCAAGATCCCCGCCGTTTAGTCAAAAACATTCAGTACTTC. Translated, it gives CASSQDPRRLVKNIQYF.